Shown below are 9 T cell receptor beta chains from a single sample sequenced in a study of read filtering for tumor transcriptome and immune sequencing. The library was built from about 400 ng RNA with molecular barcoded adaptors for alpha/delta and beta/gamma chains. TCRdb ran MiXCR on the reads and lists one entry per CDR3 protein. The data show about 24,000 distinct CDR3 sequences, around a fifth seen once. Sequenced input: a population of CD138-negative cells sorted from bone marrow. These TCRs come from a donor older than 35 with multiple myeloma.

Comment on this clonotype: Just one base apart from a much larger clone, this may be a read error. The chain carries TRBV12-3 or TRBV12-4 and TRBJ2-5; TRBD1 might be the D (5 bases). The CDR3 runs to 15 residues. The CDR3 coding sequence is TGTGACAGCAGTTTTTGGGGAAAGGGGCAAGAGACCCAGTACTTC. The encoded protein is CDSSFWGKGQETQYF.

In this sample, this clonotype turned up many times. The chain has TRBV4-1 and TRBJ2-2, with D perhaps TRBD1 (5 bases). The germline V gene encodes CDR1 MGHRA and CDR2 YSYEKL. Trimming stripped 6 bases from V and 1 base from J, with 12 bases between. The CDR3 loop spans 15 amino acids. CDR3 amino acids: CASRNLQVNTGELFF. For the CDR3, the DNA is TGCGCCAGCAGAAACTTACAGGTGAACACCGGGGAGCTGTTTTTT.

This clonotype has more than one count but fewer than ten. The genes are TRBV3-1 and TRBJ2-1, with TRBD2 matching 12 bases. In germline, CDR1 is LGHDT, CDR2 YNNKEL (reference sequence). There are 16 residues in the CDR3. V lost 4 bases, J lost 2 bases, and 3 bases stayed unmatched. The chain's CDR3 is CASSPSSGGAYNEQFF. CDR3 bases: TGTGCCAGCAGCCCCTCTAGCGGGGGGGCCTACAATGAGCAGTTCTTC.

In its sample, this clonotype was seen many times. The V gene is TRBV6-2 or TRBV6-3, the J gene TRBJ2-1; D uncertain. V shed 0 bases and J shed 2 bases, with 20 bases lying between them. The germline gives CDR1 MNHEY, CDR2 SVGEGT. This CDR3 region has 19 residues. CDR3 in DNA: TGTGCCAGCAGTTACTCGAGCGTTTCTTCGGTGGTAACCTACAATGAGCAGTTCTTC. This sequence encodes CASSYSSVSSVVTYNEQFF.

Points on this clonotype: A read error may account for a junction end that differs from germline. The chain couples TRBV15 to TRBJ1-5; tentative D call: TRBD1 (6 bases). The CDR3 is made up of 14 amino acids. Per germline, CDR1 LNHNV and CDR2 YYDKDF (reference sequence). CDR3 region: CATIRQEEDQPQHF. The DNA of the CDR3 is TGTGCCACCATCAGACAGGAAGAGGATCAGCCCCAGCATTTT.

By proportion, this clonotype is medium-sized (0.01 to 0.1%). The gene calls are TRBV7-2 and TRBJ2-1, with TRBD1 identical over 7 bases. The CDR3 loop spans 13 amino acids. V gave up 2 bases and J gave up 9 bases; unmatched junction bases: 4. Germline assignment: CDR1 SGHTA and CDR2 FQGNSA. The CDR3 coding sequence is TGTGCCAGCAGCTTAAACAGGGGCATTGAGCAGTTCTTC. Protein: CASSLNRGIEQFF.

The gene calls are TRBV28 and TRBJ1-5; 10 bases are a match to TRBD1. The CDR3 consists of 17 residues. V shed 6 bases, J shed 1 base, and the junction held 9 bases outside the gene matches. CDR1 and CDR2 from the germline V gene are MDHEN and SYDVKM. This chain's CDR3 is CASRGQGLQRSNQPQHF. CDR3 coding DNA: TGTGCCAGCAGGGGACAGGGGCTCCAGAGAAGCAATCAGCCCCAGCATTTT.

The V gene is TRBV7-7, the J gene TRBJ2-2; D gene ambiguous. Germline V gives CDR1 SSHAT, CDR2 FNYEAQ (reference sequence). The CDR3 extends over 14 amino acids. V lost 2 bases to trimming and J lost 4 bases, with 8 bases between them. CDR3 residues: CASSLLGTTGELFF. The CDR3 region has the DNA TGTGCCAGCAGCTTACTGGGAACCACCGGGGAGCTGTTTTTT.

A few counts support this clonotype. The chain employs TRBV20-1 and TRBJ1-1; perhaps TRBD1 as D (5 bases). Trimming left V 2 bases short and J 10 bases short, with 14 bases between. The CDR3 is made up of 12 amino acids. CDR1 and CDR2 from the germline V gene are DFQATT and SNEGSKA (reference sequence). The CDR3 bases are TGCAGTGCTAGAATGGGGGGGGATGGAGCTTTCTTT. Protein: CSARMGGDGAFF.